This TCR beta chain was sequenced during a study of cytomegalovirus exposure and HLA in healthy donors. Study conclusions and caveats: The authors later found HLA-associated TCR beta chains more clonally expanded than equally common others. The Asian-associated ancestry cluster reportedly had fewer N-insertions than the approximately 610-donor mean in a later analysis.

The primer mix had 60 Vbeta and 13 Jbeta primers. Profiling relied on immunoSEQ multiplex PCR, and the TCRdb table lists in-frame clones only, not all of them. The sample contains more than 90,000 clones, 74% of which appear only once. This clone came up once. Antigen unknown. Material: PBMCs. The source is a man in his thirties or forties in good health and CMV-seropositive.

The CDR3 DNA reads TGTGCCAGCAGTTACGGCGACAGGGAGTGGGGCTACACCTTC. This gives the protein CASSYGDREWGYTF. The V and J genes are TRBV6-5 and TRBJ1-2; 7 bases agree with TRBD1. The CDR3 has 14 amino acids. The ends lost 2 bases at V and 8 bases at J; junction bases unmatched: 8. CDR1 is MNHEY, CDR2 SVGAGI, per germline.